This entry concerns a single T cell receptor (beta chain). As processed by the authors: Estimates of nucleated cell counts were drawn from the amplification of reference gene primers. Sequencing used immunoSEQ multiplex PCR; TCRdb keeps in-frame clones, though not all of them. The DNA was the basis for D and trimming; V, J and clone size are from that table. Among about 83,000 clones, 87% were seen once, and the ten largest hold 3%. The sample belongs to a study of blood T cell repertoires in COVID-19. As for the study in general: The United States, Italy and Spain were the sources of the acute and convalescent COVID-19 samples. The cDNA or gDNA used as material had been derived from T cells, B-cell-depleted T cells, or PBMCs.

V was pared by 1 base and J by 10 bases, with 23 bases between. The CDR3 length is 17 residues. In germline, CDR1 is LGHNA, CDR2 YSLEER. The TCR originated in a woman aged 45-59 years with active or convalescent COVID-19. Input material: peripheral blood. The chain employs TRBV4-3 and TRBJ2-1, with D possibly being TRBD1 (8 bases). The CDR3 protein is CASSQVLDRAKGGEQFF. The CDR3 DNA reads as TGCGCCAGCAGCCAAGTTTTGGACAGGGCAAAGGGGGGGGAGCAGTTCTTC.